This is a list of T cell receptor beta chains from one sample in a study of human T cells and chemical hapten exposure. TCRdb re-called the RACE reads with MiXCR, one entry per CDR3 protein. The sample has 180,000 or so distinct CDR3 sequences, under 25% seen once. This sample comprised whole blood, obtained in connection with sensitization to the hapten diphenylcyclopropenone (DPC). The receptors originated from a woman aged 40 to 55 with alopecia areata. Some clones in this sample may be carry-over from other donors' samples. Each CDR3 is given with its conserved first and last residue.

v_call,j_call,cdr3_aa
TRBV4-3,TRBJ1-2,CASSQGYGDRYGYTF
TRBV6-5,TRBJ1-1,CASSYSTMGGNTEAFF
TRBV29-1,TRBJ2-1,CSVADRGLASEQFF
TRBV20-1,TRBJ2-3,CSAPPLTGPDTQYF
TRBV12-3/TRBV12-4,TRBJ2-7,CASRLTGGIYEQYF
TRBV20-1,TRBJ2-1,CSATGLSYNEQFF
TRBV20-1,TRBJ1-4,CSAREYLTNEKLFF
TRBV6-1,TRBJ2-2,CASGPTGESGELFF
TRBV2,TRBJ1-5,CASSATAGSNQPQHF
TRBV15,TRBJ2-7,CATSSRGYEQYF
TRBV4-2,TRBJ2-5,CASSPSGRAGETQYF
TRBV5-4,TRBJ2-7,CASSLPSGYEQYF
TRBV9,TRBJ2-5,CASSVVSGEETQYF
TRBV28,TRBJ2-5,CASSLGASGRGETQYF
TRBV29-1,TRBJ2-2,CSVAYTGELFF
TRBV30,TRBJ2-7,CAWSHRGHQYEQYF
TRBV29-1,TRBJ2-7,CSATSESYEQYF
TRBV4-1,TRBJ2-1,CASSQEELAGAYNEQFF
TRBV7-3,TRBJ2-5,CASSSTGNQETQYF
TRBV5-1,TRBJ2-5,CASSSRIQETQYF
TRBV6-1,TRBJ2-5,CASSATRKETQYF
TRBV18,TRBJ2-1,CASSVSSGSNEQFF
TRBV4-2,TRBJ1-5,CASSSRTGPSEAQHF
TRBV5-1,TRBJ2-1,CASSLYSTSYNEQFF
TRBV6-2/TRBV6-3,TRBJ2-7,CATRWTGTYEQYF
TRBV5-5,TRBJ1-2,CASSQGSNDGYTF
TRBV9,TRBJ2-1,CASSVVQGFIDEQFF
TRBV6-5,TRBJ1-6,CASSYSAGSSYNSPLHF
TRBV28,TRBJ2-2,CASSWGGSLSGELFF
TRBV20-1,TRBJ1-5,CSASKGAQDDQPQHF
TRBV27,TRBJ2-7,CASSPYSSGTPYEQYF
TRBV28,TRBJ2-7,CASPPTGLAVAYEQYF
TRBV7-9,TRBJ2-4,CASSLVASAKNIQYF
TRBV2,TRBJ2-4,CASSPAAFKNIQYF
TRBV2,TRBJ2-1,CASSEREGPNEQFF
TRBV3-1,TRBJ2-5,CASSRSLQETQYF
TRBV28,TRBJ2-3,CASSLAGGVADTQYF
TRBV24-1,TRBJ1-5,CATSDPKTGAGGQPQHF
TRBV20-1,TRBJ2-3,CSARVAGGPSAGTDTQYF
TRBV20-1,TRBJ1-5,CSASPLTSTDQPQHF
TRBV2,TRBJ2-3,CASTKEGLATDTQYF